Sequencing of this TCR beta chain was carried out in a study of blood T cell repertoires in COVID-19 (dated by TCRdb to 2018 to 2020). Looking at the study overall: Samples covering the acute and convalescent phases of COVID-19 were provided by collaborators in the United States, Italy and Spain. Deeply sampled blood TCRbeta repertoires from subjects exposed to, actively infected with, or recovered from COVID-19 were included in the dataset. A de-identified subject ID, COVID-19 status, age in years and sex were almost always included in the sample metadata. The samples were drawn from two sources: the first 160 participants of the ongoing ImmuneRACE study, and 1,254 subjects contributed by 6 global collaborators. The repertoires were released in a freely available public database meant as a resource for research on the immune response to SARS-CoV-2. Where available, HLA class I and class II types were taken from metadata supplied by the sample provider and were not determined by assay-based typing. The material from the prospective study consisted of cDNA or gDNA derived from T cells, B-cell-depleted T cells, or PBMCs. The paper as a whole reports these results and caveats: How much clinical and demographic metadata was included differed by source and by participant, and the metadata was provided uncurated.

The germline V end is reduced by 3 bases and the J end by 2 bases; junction bases left unmatched: 5. The germline V gene supplies CDR1 KGHSH and CDR2 LQKENI. The CDR3 starts with the cysteine, ends with the phenylalanine, and has 16 residues. The kept DNA is CDR3 alone, 48 bases in frame from the first base. The immunoSEQ Assay, a bias-controlled multiplex PCR, was used to amplify TCRbeta CDR3 regions from genomic DNA. Per the source publication's procedure: Nucleated cell counts per sample were estimated from amplification of reference gene primers within the assay. To quantify the absolute abundance of each unique TCRbeta CDR3 rearrangement, sequence reads were collapsed and filtered. Productive Simpson clonality was computed per sample as the square root of Simpson's diversity index over productive rearrangements. Drawn from immuneACCESS, this table holds only the in-frame rearrangements with V and J called that TCRdb kept. Clones are partly lost; checked studies trace under half to an unresolved V gene and leave the rest unexplained. V and J calls and clone size are copied from that table; D and trimming were computed from the DNA. The sample table contains 130,000 to 150,000 clones; only one count was recorded for more than 75% of them. Jointly, the top ten make up 1.2% of the sample.

Worth noting for this clone: The antigen this receptor binds is unknown. Base-call qualities are not available, and no considerably larger clone is one nucleotide away.

Participants in the prospective study were aged about 18 to 95 years, lived in 24 United States geographic areas, and enrolled through a virtual design. Cohort assignment in the prospective study relied on participant-reported clinical history from a screening survey and a study questionnaire. Mobile phlebotomists in the prospective study collected whole blood, serum and a nasopharyngeal or oropharyngeal swab from every participant. Participants in the prospective study had the option to provide additional blood draws and questionnaires over a roughly 2-month period. Before DNA extraction, blood samples from the prospective study were shipped at room temperature or frozen.

The chain couples TRBV18 to TRBJ2-7; 12 central nucleotides agree with TRBD2. The sequence was obtained from a woman younger than 45 with acute COVID-19. The sample comprised PBMCs or T cells enriched from blood (not recorded which). The DNA sequence is given as TGTGCCAGCTCACCGGGACTAGCGGGTACGACCTACGAGCAGTACTTC. This sequence encodes CASSPGLAGTTYEQYF.